This T cell receptor (beta chain) is from a study of blood T cell dynamics during melanoma immunotherapy. Study at large: Metastatic melanoma patients received first-line pembrolizumab or nivolumab plus ipilimumab. Study results and limitations: The study could not tell melanoma-specific clones from general immune activation.

Method: immunoSEQ multiplex PCR; TCRdb's copy keeps in-frame clones and lacks some. The sample records 6,300 or so clones, roughly 91% being singletons. The ends were cut back, 11 bases at V and 2 bases at J, with 17 bases in the middle. CDR1 is MNHNY, CDR2 SVGAGI, per germline (reference sequence). The length of the CDR3 is 14 residues. Time point described: pre-treatment baseline. Samples come from before therapy and from week 3 after the first blockade cycle. No patient had earlier systemic cancer treatment, concurrent immunosuppressants, or another active cancer. Notes on this clone: Its cognate antigen is unknown.

The sequences come from cell-free DNA from blood, collected from a patient treated with checkpoint blockade. The chain combines TRBV6-6 with TRBJ2-3, with D perhaps matching TRBD1 or TRBD2 (5 bases each). The sequence came from a human donor with melanoma. CDR3 region: CAGTRSADTDTQYF. The CDR3, as DNA: TGTGCCGGGACCCGTTCGGCGGACACAGATACGCAGTATTTT.